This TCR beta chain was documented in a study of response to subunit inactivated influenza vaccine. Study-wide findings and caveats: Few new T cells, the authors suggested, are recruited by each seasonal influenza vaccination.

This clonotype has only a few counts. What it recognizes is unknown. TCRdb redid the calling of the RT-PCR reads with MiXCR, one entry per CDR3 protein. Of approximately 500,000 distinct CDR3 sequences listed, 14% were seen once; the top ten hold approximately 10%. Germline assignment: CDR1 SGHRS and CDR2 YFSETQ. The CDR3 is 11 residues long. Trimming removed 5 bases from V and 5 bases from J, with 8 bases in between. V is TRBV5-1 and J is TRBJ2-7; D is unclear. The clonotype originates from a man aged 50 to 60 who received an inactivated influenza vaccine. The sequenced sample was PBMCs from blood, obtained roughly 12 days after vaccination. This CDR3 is CASSTLDEQYF. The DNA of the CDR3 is TGCGCCAGCAGTACCCTTGACGAGCAGTACTTC.